This T cell receptor (beta chain) was obtained from a study of T cell repertoires in cytomegalovirus infection. Study as a whole: Through public TCR beta signatures, both CMV infection and matching HLA type were indicated. Study-level findings and limits: The cumulative frequency of public TCR beta families identified carriers of CMV plus the relevant HLA. HLA-C-restricted CMV clonotypes gave the most frequent clonotype in two of eight donors.

Using its own MiXCR run on the reads, TCRdb lists one record per CDR3 protein. The sample has fewer than 300,000 distinct CDR3 sequences, about 25% seen once. To note about this clonotype: Its matching antigen is unknown.

Germline CDR1 is SGHDT and CDR2 is YYEEEE. Trimming at V came to 6 bases and at J to 6 bases, leaving 8 bases not matched to a gene. The CDR3 has 14 residues. The clonotype comes from a human donor in good health (CMV status not recorded). Some clones in this sample may be carry-over from other donors' samples. Sequenced input: PBMCs. The rearrangement uses TRBV5-6 and TRBJ2-5, with TRBD1 identical over 10 bases. The CDR3 sequence is CASTVTGGEQTQYF. The DNA for the CDR3 is TGTGCCAGCACCGTGACAGGGGGCGAGCAGACCCAGTACTTC.